One sample yielded the 14 T cell receptor beta chains listed below, sequenced in a study of T cell clones after liver transplantation. The method was immunoSEQ multiplex PCR; TCRdb's version includes in-frame clones alone and lacks a portion of them. The table lists 60,000 or so clones, over 55% of them singletons. This material consisted of CD4+ T cells from blood, taken before liver transplant. The receptors were sampled from a human donor who received a liver transplant.

The V gene is TRBV28, the J gene TRBJ2-1; 11 bases align to TRBD2. V shed 6 bases, J shed 6 bases, and the junction held 7 bases outside the gene matches. The CDR3 is 15 amino acids. CDR1 is MDHEN and CDR2 is SYDVKM in the germline V gene. CDR3 nucleotide sequence: TGTGCCAGCAGCCTTTCCCTAGCGGGGGGCAATGAGCAGTTCTTC. This encodes CASSLSLAGGNEQFF.

This clone came up many times. This sequence joins TRBV10-1 and TRBJ2-1, with a weak D call TRBD1 (6 bases). The germline V gene has CDR1 WNHNN and CDR2 SYGVQD (reference sequence). V was trimmed by 8 bases and J by 9 bases, leaving 17 bases between them. The CDR3 extends over 13 amino acids. The CDR3 protein is CASAFSGDGEQFF. The CDR3 DNA is TGCGCCAGCGCTTTCTCAGGGGATGGTGAGCAGTTCTTC.

The chain employs TRBV7-3 and TRBJ1-2; 7 bases are shared with TRBD1. The CDR3 has 16 residues. The junction had 9 bases not matched to a gene; V was cut back by 5 bases and J by 0 bases. CDR1 is SGHTA and CDR2 is FQGTGA in the germline V gene. This CDR3 is CASSPGQAFANYGYTF. The CDR3 coding sequence is TGTGCCAGCAGCCCCGGACAGGCGTTTGCTAACTATGGCTACACCTTC.

This rearrangement joins TRBV7-3 to TRBJ1-1, with D maybe TRBD1 (6 bases). Trimming pared 6 bases from V and 3 bases from J, leaving 11 bases between. Germline V gene lookup returns CDR1 SGHTA and CDR2 FQGTGA. The CDR3 covers 13 residues. CDR3 amino acids: CASSIQGDTEAFF. The CDR3 nucleotides are TGTGCCAGCAGTATACAGGGAGACACTGAAGCTTTCTTT.

The J gene is TRBJ2-2, the V gene TRBV18; no firm D call. Per germline, CDR1 KGHSH and CDR2 LQKENI. CDR3 length: 13 amino acids. Trimming removed 3 bases at V and 6 bases at J, with 8 bases between. The CDR3 is CASSPTGSGELFF. DNA of the CDR3: TGTGCCAGCTCACCGACGGGTTCCGGGGAGCTGTTTTTT.

This clone was observed at least ten times. J is TRBJ1-2 and V is TRBV2; D gene uncertain. CDR1 is SNHLY, CDR2 FYNNEI, per germline. V was clipped by 6 bases and J by 5 bases, with 13 bases between them. The CDR3 is 13 amino acids. CDR3 nucleotides: TGTGCCAGCAGGGAAACAGAGCTTTATGGCTACACCTTC. It is translated as CASRETELYGYTF.

The chain recombines TRBV7-8 with TRBJ1-1; tentative D call: TRBD1 (6 bases). Germline CDR1 reads SGHVS; CDR2 reads FQNEAQ. The CDR3 length is 14 residues. Trimming cost V 7 bases and J 0 bases, with 12 bases left between them. CDR3 sequence: CASTNRDLNTEAFF. The CDR3 bases are TGTGCCAGCACCAACAGGGATCTGAACACTGAAGCTTTCTTT.

The chain uses TRBV9 and TRBJ1-2; D unresolved. Germline V CDR1 and CDR2: SGDLS, YYNGEE. The CDR3 is made up of 13 amino acids. The V and J ends lost 4 bases and 3 bases respectively, with 10 bases between them. The CDR3 DNA reads as TGTGCCAGCAGCCTCACAGTGGACTATGGCTACACCTTC. This gives the protein CASSLTVDYGYTF.

This clone is labeled medium-sized. The chain recombines TRBV2 with TRBJ1-6; 9 bases match TRBD1. The trim removed 6 bases at V and 14 bases at J, leaving 8 bases unmatched. The CDR3 has 13 residues. The V gene's germline CDR1 is SNHLY and CDR2 FYNNEI. CDR3 DNA sequence: TGTGCCAGCAGGGGACAGGGAATTCAGACCCTCCACTTT. It encodes CASRGQGIQTLHF. Combining the CDR3 with reference TRBV2 and TRBJ1-6 gives the whole variable domain EPEVTQTPSHQVTQMGQEVILRCVPISNHLYFYWYRQILGQKVEFLVSFYNNEISEKSEIFDDQFSVERPDGSNFTLKIRSTKLEDSAMYFCASRGQGIQTLHFGNGTRLTVT.

This chain uses TRBV6-6 with TRBJ2-7, with D possibly matching TRBD1 (6 bases). This CDR3 spans 13 amino acids. Deletions cut 6 bases from V and 6 bases from J, with 15 bases between. From germline, CDR1 is MNHNY and CDR2 SVGAGI (reference sequence). The DNA of the CDR3 is TGTGCCAGCAGGTCTCACAGGGTCAGCGAGCAGTACTTC. This codes for CASRSHRVSEQYF.

V and J are TRBV19 and TRBJ2-3, with a weak D call TRBD2 (5 bases). CDR1 and CDR2 from the germline V gene are LNHDA and SQIVND (reference sequence). CDR3 length: 16 residues. V was trimmed by 3 bases and J by 1 base, leaving 14 bases between them. The CDR3 nucleotides are TGTGCCAGTAGTATCCTAACCGCGGGTGGCACAGATACGCAGTATTTT. This encodes CASSILTAGGTDTQYF.

The chain couples TRBV7-2 to TRBJ2-7; 12 nucleotides agree with TRBD2. CDR1 SGHTA and CDR2 FQGNSA come from the germline V gene. The CDR3 runs to 15 residues. The trim removed 3 bases at V and 5 bases at J, leaving 5 bases unmatched. This chain's CDR3 is CASSLASGGGDEQYF. The CDR3 DNA sequence: TGTGCCAGCAGCTTGGCTAGCGGGGGGGGCGACGAGCAGTACTTC. Based on the CDR3 plus reference TRBV7-2 and TRBJ2-7, the full variable domain is GAGVSQSPSNKVTEKGKDVELRCDPISGHTALYWYRQSLGQGLEFLIYFQGNSAPDKSGLPSDRFSAERTGGSVSTLTIQRTQQEDSAVYLCASSLASGGGDEQYFGPGTRLTVT.

At least ten counts were recorded for this clone. The rearrangement uses TRBV21-1 and TRBJ1-2; the D segment call TRBD1 is taken from the table without a DNA check. TRBV21-1 is shown as a pseudogene. This CDR3 contains 18 residues. The CDR3 sequence is CASSKADRGPSVGYGYTF. For the CDR3, the DNA is TGTGCCAGCAGCAAAGCGGACAGGGGGCCAAGTGTGGGCTATGGCTACACCTTC.

The J gene is TRBJ2-7, the V gene TRBV9; D may be TRBD2 (5 bases). V was shortened by 7 bases and J by 7 bases, with 15 bases between the two germline ends. Germline V gene sequence: CDR1 SGDLS, CDR2 YYNGEE. There are 12 residues in the CDR3. CDR3 sequence: CASGYEGGEQYF. For the CDR3, the DNA is TGTGCCAGCGGGTATGAGGGCGGAGAGCAGTACTTC.